This paragraph reports one TCR beta chain. This sample stems from a study of blood T cell repertoires in COVID-19. Study-level information: Donors in the United States, Italy and Spain gave samples during acute or convalescent COVID-19.

The V and J ends lost 0 bases and 13 bases respectively, with 13 bases between them. In germline, CDR1 is SGHRS, CDR2 YFSETQ. CDR3 length equals 13 residues. Study processing details: Reference gene primer amplification in the assay estimated nucleated cell counts. TCRdb's copy holds only in-frame clones and misses some; the assay was immunoSEQ multiplex PCR. That table supplies the V and J calls and clone size; D and trimming were determined from the DNA. The sample comprises 45,000 to 55,000 clones, roughly four fifths of which are singletons, and 6.5% to 9% rests with the top ten. This TCR derives from a man in his 60s with active COVID-19. The chain is built from TRBV5-1 and TRBJ2-2; D is perhaps TRBD2 (5 bases). Sequencing was performed on peripheral blood. The CDR3 bases are TGCGCCAGCAGCTTGGATCAACTAGAGGGGCTGTTTTTT. Amino acid sequence: CASSLDQLEGLFF. Drawing the rest from reference TRBV5-1 and TRBJ2-2, the complete variable domain is KAGVTQTPRYLIKTRGQQVTLSCSPISGHRSVSWYQQTPGQGLQFLFEYFSETQRNKGNFPGRFSGRQFSNSRSEMNVSTLELGDSALYLCASSLDQLEGLFFGEGSRLTVL.